The rows below give T cell receptor beta chains drawn from one sample of a study of cytomegalovirus exposure and HLA in healthy donors. The data were produced by immunoSEQ multiplex PCR, yet TCRdb's version contains in-frame clones alone and is incomplete. The profile shows about 200,000 clones, approximately 80% of them singletons. The sequencing sample was made of PBMCs. The receptor source for this set is a girl between 5 and 17 years old in good health and CMV-seronegative. Both conserved end residues are part of each CDR3. The D gene is left open where the match is weak. Clone sizes are given selectively: once, few, many, or a class where the clone is expanded.

NA	TRBV27	TRBD1	TRBJ1-2	TGTGCCAGCAGTTTCGCCGGACAGGGAAAGGTCTATGGCTACACCTTC	CASSFAGQGKVYGYTF
NA	TRBV6-5	NA	TRBJ1-5	TGTGCCAGCAGTTGGCAGGGCGGCAATCAGCCCCAGCATTTT	CASSWQGGNQPQHF
once	TRBV7-2	NA	TRBJ1-2	TGTGCCAGCAGCTTAGTGAGGGTAGGAGGCTACACCTTC	CASSLVRVGGYTF
NA	TRBV30	NA	TRBJ1-1	TGTGCCTGGAGTCAGGGTCCGATCTGGTACACTGAAGCTTTCTTT	CAWSQGPIWYTEAFF
NA	TRBV5-4	TRBD2	TRBJ2-1	TGTGCCAGCAGCTCCGGGACTAGCGGGCCTTACAATGAGCAGTTCTTC	CASSSGTSGPYNEQFF
few	TRBV5-4	NA	TRBJ2-7	TGTGCCAGCAGCTTGCACGTTCAGTACGAGCAGTACTTC	CASSLHVQYEQYF
NA	TRBV18	NA	TRBJ2-7	TGTGCCAGCTCAAGAGACACTCCGACCCAGCCTATCGAGCAGTACTTC	CASSRDTPTQPIEQYF
NA	TRBV28	TRBD2	TRBJ2-1	TGTGCCAGCAGTTTGGGGGGGGTTGAGCAGTTCTTC	CASSLGGVEQFF
NA	TRBV29-1	NA	TRBJ1-1	TGCAGCGTTGAACAGTTAAACACTGAAGCTTTCTTT	CSVEQLNTEAFF
NA	TRBV6-1	TRBD2	TRBJ2-5	TGTGCCAGCAGTGAAGGCTGGACTAGGCAAGAGACCCAGTACTTC	CASSEGWTRQETQYF
NA	TRBV13	NA	TRBJ1-2	TGTGCCAGCAGGGTACGAGGCGGGGTGGCCTATGGCTACACCTTC	CASRVRGGVAYGYTF
NA	TRBV4-1	NA	TRBJ2-3	TGCGCCAGCAGCCGACTTCACGTGACAGATACGCAGTATTTT	CASSRLHVTDTQYF
NA	TRBV19	TRBD1	TRBJ1-1	TGTGCCAGTAGTTTCCGGGACAGGGCCCTCACTGAAGCTTTCTTT	CASSFRDRALTEAFF
once	TRBV5-1	NA	TRBJ1-1	TGCGCCAGCAGCTTGTTTACAGACAACACTGAAGCTTTCTTT	CASSLFTDNTEAFF
NA	TRBV9	TRBD2	TRBJ2-3	TGTGCCAGCAGCGTAGAGGGTAGCGGGACGAGAGATACGCAGTATTTT	CASSVEGSGTRDTQYF
NA	TRBV30	TRBD1	TRBJ2-7	TGTGCCTGGAGCGCGGACCGAGGGACAGGGTTCAACGAGCAGTACTTC	CAWSADRGTGFNEQYF
NA	TRBV15	TRBD1	TRBJ1-1	TGTGCCACCAGCAGCGGGACAGGAGGCACTGAAGCTTTCTTT	CATSSGTGGTEAFF
NA	TRBV5-1	NA	TRBJ1-4	TGCGCCAGCAGCTTAGACCGAGGAGAAGAAAAACTGTTTTTT	CASSLDRGEEKLFF
NA	TRBV5-1	NA	TRBJ2-3	TGCGCCAGCAGCTTGGGGGAGTGGGCAGATACGCAGTATTTT	CASSLGEWADTQYF
NA	TRBV7-9	NA	TRBJ2-1	TGTGCCAGCAGTCCAGAAGGGACTTCCTACGATGAGCAGTTCTTC	CASSPEGTSYDEQFF
few	TRBV4-3	NA	TRBJ2-7	TGCGCCAGCAGCCAAGATATCGGGGAGCATGCCTACGAGCAGTACTTC	CASSQDIGEHAYEQYF
once	TRBV9	NA	TRBJ2-1	TGTGCCAGCAGCGTAGAGGCGGTTGTGGCCAATGAGCAGTTCTTC	CASSVEAVVANEQFF
NA	TRBV2	NA	TRBJ1-1	TGTGCCAGCAGTGAAGCGCGTTGGATTCAGGGGAACACTGAAGCTTTCTTT	CASSEARWIQGNTEAFF
NA	TRBV4-2	NA	TRBJ1-5	TGTGCCAGTGGAGGCTATAGCAATCAGCCCCAGCATTTT	CASGGYSNQPQHF
few	TRBV5-1	TRBD1	TRBJ2-4	TGCGCCAGCAGCTTGTTGTGGACAGGGGTAATCCTGGCCAAAAACATTCAGTACTTC	CASSLLWTGVILAKNIQYF
NA	TRBV29-1	TRBD2	TRBJ2-1	TGCAGCGTGAGGACTAGCGGGAGGGCCAAGAATGAGCAGTTCTTC	CSVRTSGRAKNEQFF
NA	TRBV2	NA	TRBJ2-3	TGTGCCAGCAGTCCCGGGACTGGGACGCAGTATTTT	CASSPGTGTQYF
NA	TRBV27	NA	TRBJ2-2	TGTGCCAGCAGTTTTGGACTCCTATCCGGGGAGCTGTTTTTT	CASSFGLLSGELFF
NA	TRBV7-2	TRBD2	TRBJ2-5	TGTGCCAGCAGCTCGGGACTAGCGGGGGTCCAAGAGACCCAGTACTTC	CASSSGLAGVQETQYF
NA	TRBV7-2	NA	TRBJ1-2	TGTGCCAGCAGCTTAGAGTCCGGGAACCCCTATGGCTACACCTTC	CASSLESGNPYGYTF
NA	TRBV7-2	NA	TRBJ1-6	TGTGCCAGCAGCTTATCCTCAGGGGTGGATTCACCCCTCCACTTT	CASSLSSGVDSPLHF
NA	TRBV27	NA	TRBJ1-6	TGTGCCAGCAGTTATCCAGGGTACAATTCACCCCTCCACTTT	CASSYPGYNSPLHF
NA	TRBV5-1	NA	TRBJ2-5	TGCGCCAGCAGCTTGGACGGGACATACCAAGAGACCCAGTACTTC	CASSLDGTYQETQYF
NA	TRBV7-9	NA	TRBJ2-7	TGTGCCAGCAGCATCCAATACGAGCAGTACTTC	CASSIQYEQYF
NA	TRBV4-3	NA	TRBJ1-2	TGCGCCAGCAGTGGAGGGCCCCGATATGGCTACACCTTC	CASSGGPRYGYTF
once	TRBV28	TRBD1	TRBJ1-2	TGTGCCAGCAGAGAAACAGGGGGACGAAAAGGCTACACCTTC	CASRETGGRKGYTF